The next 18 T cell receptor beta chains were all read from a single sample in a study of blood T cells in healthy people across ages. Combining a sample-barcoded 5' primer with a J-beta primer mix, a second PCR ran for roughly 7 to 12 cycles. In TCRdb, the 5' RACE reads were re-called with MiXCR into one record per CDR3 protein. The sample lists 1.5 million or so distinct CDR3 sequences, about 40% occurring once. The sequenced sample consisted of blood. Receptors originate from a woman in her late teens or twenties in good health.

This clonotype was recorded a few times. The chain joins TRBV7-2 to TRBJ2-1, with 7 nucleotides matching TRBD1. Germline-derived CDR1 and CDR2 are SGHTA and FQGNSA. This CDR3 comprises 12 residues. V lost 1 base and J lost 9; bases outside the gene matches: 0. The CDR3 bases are TGTGCCAGCAGCTTAGAGGGGGCTGAGCAGTTCTTC. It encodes CASSLEGAEQFF.

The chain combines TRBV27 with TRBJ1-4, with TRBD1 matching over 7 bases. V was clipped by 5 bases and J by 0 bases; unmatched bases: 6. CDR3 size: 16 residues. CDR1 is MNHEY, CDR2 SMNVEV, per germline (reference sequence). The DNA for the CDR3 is TGTGCCAGCAGTCCCAGGGGGTTAACAACTAATGAAAAACTGTTTTTT. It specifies CASSPRGLTTNEKLFF.

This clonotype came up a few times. CDR3 coding DNA: TGTGCCAGCAAAGGGACAGGGGATGGCTACACCTTC. Its translation is CASKGTGDGYTF. The chain couples TRBV6-5 to TRBJ1-2; 10 bases are shared with TRBD1. With 7 bases clipped from V and 6 bases from J, the junction kept 2 bases outside the gene matches. CDR1 and CDR2 from the germline V gene are MNHEY and SVGAGI. The CDR3 extends over 12 amino acids.

The CDR3 is CSPNPGTSPSEQYF. CDR3 nucleotides: TGCAGTCCGAACCCCGGGACTAGTCCCTCCGAGCAGTACTTC. The chain links TRBV20-1 to TRBJ2-7, with 8 bases aligning to TRBD2. CDR3 size: 14 residues. V shed 8 bases and J 6 bases; nucleotides not matched to a gene: 15. Germline V gene data show CDR1 as DFQATT and CDR2 as SNEGSKA (reference sequence).

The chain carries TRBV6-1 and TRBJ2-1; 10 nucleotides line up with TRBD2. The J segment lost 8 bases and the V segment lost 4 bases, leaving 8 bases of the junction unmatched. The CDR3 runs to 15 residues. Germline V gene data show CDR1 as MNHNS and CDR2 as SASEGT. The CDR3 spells CASSAWASGSDEQFF. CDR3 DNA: TGTGCCAGCAGTGCCTGGGCTAGCGGGAGCGATGAGCAGTTCTTC.

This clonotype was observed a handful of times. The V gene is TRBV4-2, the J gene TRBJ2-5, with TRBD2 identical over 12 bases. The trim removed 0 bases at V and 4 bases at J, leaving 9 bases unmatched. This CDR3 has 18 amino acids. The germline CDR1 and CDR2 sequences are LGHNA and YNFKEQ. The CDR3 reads CASSQDSGLAGLRETQYF. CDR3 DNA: TGTGCCAGCAGCCAAGATTCAGGACTAGCGGGGCTAAGAGAGACCCAGTACTTC.

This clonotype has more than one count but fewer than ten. For the CDR3, the DNA is TGCGCCAGCAGTGTAGGTGCACCTTTCTTAGAGCAGTACTTC. It is translated as CASSVGAPFLEQYF. The genes are TRBV10-2 and TRBJ2-4; no clear D gene. Trimming pared 4 bases from V and 13 bases from J, leaving 20 bases between. This CDR3 is built from 14 residues. Germline assignment: CDR1 WSHSY and CDR2 SAAADI.

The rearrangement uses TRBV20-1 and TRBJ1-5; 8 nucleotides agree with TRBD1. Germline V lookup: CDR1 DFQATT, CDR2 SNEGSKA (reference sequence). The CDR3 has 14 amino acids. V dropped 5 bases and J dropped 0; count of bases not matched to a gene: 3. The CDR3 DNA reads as TGCAGTGCTGAAGGACAGGGTAGCAATCAGCCCCAGCATTTT. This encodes CSAEGQGSNQPQHF.

The CDR3 nucleotides read TGTGCCAGCAGTCAAGGGGGGGGTTTAAGCCAGCCCCAGCATTTT. Protein sequence: CASSQGGGLSQPQHF. The chain couples TRBV6-6 to TRBJ1-5; TRBD1 might be the D (6 bases). The germline V and J ends were trimmed by 5 bases and 7 bases, with 18 bases remaining between them. Germline lookup yields CDR1 MNHNY and CDR2 SVGAGI (reference sequence). The CDR3 is 15 amino acids.

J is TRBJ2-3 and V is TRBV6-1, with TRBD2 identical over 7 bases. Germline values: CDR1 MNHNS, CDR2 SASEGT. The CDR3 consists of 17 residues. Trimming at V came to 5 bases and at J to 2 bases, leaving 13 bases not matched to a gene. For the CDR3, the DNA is TGTGCCAGCAGTCAAACAAGCCGGACTAGGGACACAGATACGCAGTATTTT. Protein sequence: CASSQTSRTRDTDTQYF.

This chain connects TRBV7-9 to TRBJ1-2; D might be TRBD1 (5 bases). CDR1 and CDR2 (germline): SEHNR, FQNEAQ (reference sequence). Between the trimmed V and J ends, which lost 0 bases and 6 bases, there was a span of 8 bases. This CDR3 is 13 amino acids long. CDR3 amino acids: CASSLARVNGYTF. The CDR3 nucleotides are TGTGCCAGCAGCTTAGCCAGGGTTAATGGCTACACCTTC.

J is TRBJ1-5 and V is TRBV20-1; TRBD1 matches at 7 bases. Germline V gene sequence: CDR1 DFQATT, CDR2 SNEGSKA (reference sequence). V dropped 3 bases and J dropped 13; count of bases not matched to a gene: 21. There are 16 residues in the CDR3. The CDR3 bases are TGCAGTGCTAGGACTGCATACGGGACAGACATTAGATCGCAGCATTTT. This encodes CSARTAYGTDIRSQHF.

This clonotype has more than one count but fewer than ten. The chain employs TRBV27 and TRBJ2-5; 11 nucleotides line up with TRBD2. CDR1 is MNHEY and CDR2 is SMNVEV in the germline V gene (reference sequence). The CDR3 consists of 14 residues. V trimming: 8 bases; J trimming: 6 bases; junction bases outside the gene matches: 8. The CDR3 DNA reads TGTGCCAGCGGAACTAGCGGGAGTAAGCAGACCCAGTACTTC. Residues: CASGTSGSKQTQYF.

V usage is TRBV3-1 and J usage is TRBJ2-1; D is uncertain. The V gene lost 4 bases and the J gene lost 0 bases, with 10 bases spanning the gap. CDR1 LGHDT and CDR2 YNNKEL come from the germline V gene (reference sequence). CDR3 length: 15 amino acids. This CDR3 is CASSPTEFSYNEQFF. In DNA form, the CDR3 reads TGTGCCAGCAGCCCTACTGAGTTCTCCTACAATGAGCAGTTCTTC.

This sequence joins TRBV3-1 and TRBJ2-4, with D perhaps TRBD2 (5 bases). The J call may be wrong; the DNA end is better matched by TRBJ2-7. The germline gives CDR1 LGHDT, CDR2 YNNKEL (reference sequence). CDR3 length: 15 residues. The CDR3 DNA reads TGTGCCAGCAGCCAAGGACCCGGACTCGTCGCCGAGCAGTACTTC. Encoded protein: CASSQGPGLVAEQYF.

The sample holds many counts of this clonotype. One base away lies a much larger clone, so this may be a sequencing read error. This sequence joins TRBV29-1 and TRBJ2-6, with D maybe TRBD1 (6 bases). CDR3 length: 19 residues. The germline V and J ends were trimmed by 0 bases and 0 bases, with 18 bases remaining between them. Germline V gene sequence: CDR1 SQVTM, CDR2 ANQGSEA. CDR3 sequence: CSVEDSFGRGVSGANVLTF. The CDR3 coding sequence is TGCAGCGTTGAAGATAGTTTTGGCAGGGGTGTCTCTGGGGCCAACGTCCTGACTTTC.

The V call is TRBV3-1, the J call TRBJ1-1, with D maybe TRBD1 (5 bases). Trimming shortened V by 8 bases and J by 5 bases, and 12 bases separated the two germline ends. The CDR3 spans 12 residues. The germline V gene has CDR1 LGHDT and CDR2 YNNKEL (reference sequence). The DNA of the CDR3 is TGTGCCAGCGAATTCGGGGGGACTGAAGCTTTCTTT. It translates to CASEFGGTEAFF.

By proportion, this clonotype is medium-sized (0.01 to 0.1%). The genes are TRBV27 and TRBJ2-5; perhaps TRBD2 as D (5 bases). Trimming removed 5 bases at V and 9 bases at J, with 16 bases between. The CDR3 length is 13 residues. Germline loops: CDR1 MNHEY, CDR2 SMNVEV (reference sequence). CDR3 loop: CASSPSPPTPQYF. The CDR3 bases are TGTGCCAGCAGTCCTAGCCCCCCGACACCCCAGTACTTC.